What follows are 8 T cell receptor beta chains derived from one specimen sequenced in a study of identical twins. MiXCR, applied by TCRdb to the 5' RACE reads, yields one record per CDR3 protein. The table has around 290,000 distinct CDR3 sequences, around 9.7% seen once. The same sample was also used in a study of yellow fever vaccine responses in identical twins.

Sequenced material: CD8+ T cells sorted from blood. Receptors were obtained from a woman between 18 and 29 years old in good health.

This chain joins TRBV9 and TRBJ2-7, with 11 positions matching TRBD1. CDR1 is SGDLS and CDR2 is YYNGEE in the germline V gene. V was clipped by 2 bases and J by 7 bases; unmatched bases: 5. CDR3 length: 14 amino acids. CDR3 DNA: TGTGCCAGCAGCGTCGGACAGGGGGCGGGGGAGCAGTACTTC. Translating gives CASSVGQGAGEQYF.

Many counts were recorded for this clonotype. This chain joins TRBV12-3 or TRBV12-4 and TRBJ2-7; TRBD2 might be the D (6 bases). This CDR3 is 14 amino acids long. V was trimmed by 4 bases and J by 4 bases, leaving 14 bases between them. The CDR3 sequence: CASSSAGFEYEQYF. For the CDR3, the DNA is TGTGCCAGCAGTTCGGCGGGGTTTGAATACGAGCAGTACTTC.

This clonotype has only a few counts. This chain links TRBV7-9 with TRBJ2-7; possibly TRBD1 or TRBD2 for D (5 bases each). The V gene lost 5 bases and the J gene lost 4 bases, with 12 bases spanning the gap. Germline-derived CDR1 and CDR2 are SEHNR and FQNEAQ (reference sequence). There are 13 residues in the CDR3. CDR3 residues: CASSAGTVYEQYF. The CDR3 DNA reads TGTGCCAGCAGCGCCGGGACGGTTTACGAGCAGTACTTC.

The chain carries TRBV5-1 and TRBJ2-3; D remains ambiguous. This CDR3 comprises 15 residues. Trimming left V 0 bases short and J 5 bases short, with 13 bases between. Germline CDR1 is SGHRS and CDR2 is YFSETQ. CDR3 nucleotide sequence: TGCGCCAGCAGCTTGGATCGGCCCCACGGAGATACGCAGTATTTT. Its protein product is CASSLDRPHGDTQYF.

CDR3 residues: CASSQDHRAGVYNEQFF. CDR3 nucleotide sequence: TGCGCCAGCAGCCAAGACCACAGGGCGGGAGTATACAATGAGCAGTTCTTC. V usage is TRBV4-3 and J usage is TRBJ2-1; D is perhaps TRBD2 (7 bases). Germline V lookup: CDR1 LGHNA, CDR2 YSLEER. V lost 0 bases and J lost 4, with 16 bases in between. The CDR3 spans 17 residues.

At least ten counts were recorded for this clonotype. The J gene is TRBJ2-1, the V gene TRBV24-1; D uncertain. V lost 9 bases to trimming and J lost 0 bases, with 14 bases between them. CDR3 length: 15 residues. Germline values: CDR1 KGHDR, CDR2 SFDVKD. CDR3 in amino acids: CATGGDLSSYNEQFF. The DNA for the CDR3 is TGTGCCACCGGTGGAGATTTGAGCTCCTACAATGAGCAGTTCTTC.

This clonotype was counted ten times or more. CDR3 region: CASSSLAGTYNEQFF. The CDR3 DNA follows: TGCGCCAGCAGCTCACTAGCGGGGACCTACAATGAGCAGTTCTTC. The chain couples TRBV5-1 to TRBJ2-1, with TRBD2 identical over 10 bases. In germline, CDR1 is SGHRS, CDR2 YFSETQ. V dropped 3 bases and J dropped 2; count of bases not matched to a gene: 2. This CDR3 is built from 15 residues.

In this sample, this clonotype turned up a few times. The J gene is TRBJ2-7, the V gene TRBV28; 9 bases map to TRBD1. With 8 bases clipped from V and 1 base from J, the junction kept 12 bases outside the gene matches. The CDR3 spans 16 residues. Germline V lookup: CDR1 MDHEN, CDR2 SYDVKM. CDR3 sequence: CASLGTGKYSSYEQYF. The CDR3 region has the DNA TGTGCCAGCTTAGGGACAGGGAAATATAGTTCCTACGAGCAGTACTTC.